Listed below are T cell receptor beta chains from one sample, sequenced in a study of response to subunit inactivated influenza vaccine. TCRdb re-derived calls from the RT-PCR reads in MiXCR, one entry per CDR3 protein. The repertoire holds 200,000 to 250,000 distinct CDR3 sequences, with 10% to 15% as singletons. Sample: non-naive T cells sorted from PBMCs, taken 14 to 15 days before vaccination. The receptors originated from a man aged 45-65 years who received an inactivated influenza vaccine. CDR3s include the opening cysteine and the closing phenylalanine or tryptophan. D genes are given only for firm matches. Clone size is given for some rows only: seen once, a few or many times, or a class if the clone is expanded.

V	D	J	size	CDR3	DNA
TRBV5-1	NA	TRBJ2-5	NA	CASSWRLGTQETQYF	TGCGCCAGCAGCTGGAGACTCGGAACCCAAGAGACCCAGTACTTC
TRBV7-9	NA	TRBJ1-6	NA	CASSLDPRKPLHF	TGTGCCAGCAGCTTAGACCCCCGGAAACCCCTCCACTTT
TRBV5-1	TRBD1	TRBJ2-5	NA	CASSIGQGVETQYF	TGCGCCAGCAGCATAGGACAGGGGGTAGAGACCCAGTACTTC
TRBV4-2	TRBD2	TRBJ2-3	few	CASSRTSGGDTDTQYF	TGTGCCAGCAGCCGGACTAGCGGGGGGGACACAGATACGCAGTATTTT
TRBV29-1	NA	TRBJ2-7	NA	CSVVIGGQYF	TGCAGCGTTGTCATTGGCGGGCAATACTTC
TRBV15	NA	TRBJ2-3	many	CATSRDREGTDTQYF	TGTGCCACCAGCAGAGATCGAGAAGGCACAGATACGCAGTATTTT
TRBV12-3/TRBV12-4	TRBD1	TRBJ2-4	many	CASSRTGAADIQYF	TGTGCCAGCAGCAGAACAGGGGCCGCAGACATTCAGTACTTC
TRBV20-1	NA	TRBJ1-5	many	CSAREEGGNQPQHF	TGCAGTGCTAGAGAAGAGGGTGGCAATCAGCCCCAGCATTTT
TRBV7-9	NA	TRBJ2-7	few	CASSHSTAARRDF	TGTGCCAGCAGCCACTCTACGGCTGCTCGGCGGGACTTC
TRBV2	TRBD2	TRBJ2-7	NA	CASRATSGSGEQYF	TGTGCCAGCAGGGCGACTAGCGGGAGTGGTGAGCAGTACTTC
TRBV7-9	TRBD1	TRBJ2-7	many	CASSLQQGSYEQYF	TGTGCCAGCAGCTTACAACAGGGGAGTTACGAGCAGTACTTC
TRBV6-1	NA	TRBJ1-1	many	CASSPAGDNTEAFF	TGTGCCAGCAGCCCCGCGGGGGACAACACTGAAGCTTTCTTT
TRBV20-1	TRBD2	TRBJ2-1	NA	CSAHDPSGRSYNEQFF	TGCAGTGCCCACGATCCCAGCGGGAGGTCCTACAATGAGCAGTTCTTC
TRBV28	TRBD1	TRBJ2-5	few	CASSIWDRGEETQYF	TGTGCCAGCAGTATTTGGGACAGGGGAGAAGAGACCCAGTACTTC
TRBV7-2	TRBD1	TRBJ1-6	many	CASSSDRGKTLHF	TGTGCCAGCAGCTCGGACAGGGGAAAGACCCTCCACTTT
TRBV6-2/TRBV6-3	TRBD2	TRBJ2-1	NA	CASSYSLAHLVNEQFF	TGTGCCAGCAGTTACTCACTAGCGCATCTTGTCAATGAGCAGTTCTTC
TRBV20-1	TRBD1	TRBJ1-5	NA	CSATRDREKPQHF	TGCAGTGCTACCCGGGACAGAGAGAAGCCCCAGCATTTT
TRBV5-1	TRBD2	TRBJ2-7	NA	CASSPHSGIQYF	TGCGCCAGCAGCCCACATAGCGGGATCCAGTACTTC
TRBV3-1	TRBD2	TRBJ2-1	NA	CASSPPPGTSLDEQFF	TGTGCCAGCAGCCCCCCCCCCGGGACTAGCCTGGATGAGCAGTTCTTC
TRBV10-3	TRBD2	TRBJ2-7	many	CAISESGAGGYEQYF	TGTGCCATCAGTGAGTCGGGAGCGGGAGGGTACGAGCAGTACTTC
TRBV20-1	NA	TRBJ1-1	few	CSAERAVGMAFF	TGCAGTGCCGAACGGGCGGTGGGAATGGCTTTCTTT
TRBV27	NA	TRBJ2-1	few	CASMSGSRTGYNEQFF	TGTGCCAGCATGTCGGGGTCCCGAACTGGCTACAATGAGCAGTTCTTC
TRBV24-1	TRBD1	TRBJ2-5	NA	CATSDPRTGRETQYF	TGTGCCACCAGTGATCCTAGGACAGGGCGGGAGACCCAGTACTTC
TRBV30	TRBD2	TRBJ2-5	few	CAWASGGSQETQYF	TGTGCCTGGGCTAGCGGGGGGTCACAAGAGACCCAGTACTTC
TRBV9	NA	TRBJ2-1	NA	CASSAEPGEGGEQFF	TGTGCCAGCAGCGCCGAGCCGGGGGAGGGGGGTGAGCAGTTCTTC
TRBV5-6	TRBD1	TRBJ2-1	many	CASTGQVYNEQFF	TGTGCCAGCACCGGACAGGTATACAATGAGCAGTTCTTC
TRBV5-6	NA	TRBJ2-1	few	CASSRYRQGGYNEQFF	TGTGCCAGCAGCCGGTATCGCCAGGGAGGATACAATGAGCAGTTCTTC
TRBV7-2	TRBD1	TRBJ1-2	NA	CASSPQDRGGYTF	TGTGCCAGCAGCCCCCAGGACAGGGGGGGCTACACCTTC
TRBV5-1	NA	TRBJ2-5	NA	CATLAGFETQYF	TGCGCCACATTGGCGGGGTTTGAGACCCAGTACTTC
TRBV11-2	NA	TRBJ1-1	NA	CASSLAVTEAFF	TGTGCCAGCAGCTTAGCGGTCACTGAAGCTTTCTTT
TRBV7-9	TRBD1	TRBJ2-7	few	CASSPGQTDMWRQYF	TGTGCCAGCAGCCCGGGACAGACGGATATGTGGCGGCAGTACTTC
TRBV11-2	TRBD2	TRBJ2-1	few	CASSSRTSGINNEQFF	TGTGCCAGCAGCTCCCGGACTAGCGGGATCAACAATGAGCAGTTCTTC
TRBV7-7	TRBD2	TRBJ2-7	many	CAGLAGISWDEQYF	TGTGCCGGACTAGCGGGAATAAGTTGGGACGAGCAGTACTTC
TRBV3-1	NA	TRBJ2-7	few	CASSQAYYSYEQYF	TGTGCCAGCAGCCAAGCCTACTACTCCTACGAGCAGTACTTC
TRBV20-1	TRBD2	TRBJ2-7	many	CSARGGGNRQYF	TGCAGTGCTAGAGGGGGGGGGAACCGGCAGTACTTC
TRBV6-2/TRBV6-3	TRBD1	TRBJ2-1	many	CASSYSLTGMKQFF	TGTGCCAGCAGTTACTCCCTGACAGGGATGAAGCAGTTCTTC
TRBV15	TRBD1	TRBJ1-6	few	CATSRITGGNNSPLHF	TGTGCCACCAGCAGAATTACAGGGGGGAATAATTCACCCCTCCACTTT
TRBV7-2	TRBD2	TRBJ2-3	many	CASSLSFRGREGDTQYF	TGTGCCAGCAGCTTATCATTTCGCGGGAGGGAGGGAGATACGCAGTATTTT
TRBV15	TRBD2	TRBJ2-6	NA	CATSSPGRAGANVLTF	TGTGCCACCAGCAGTCCGGGGAGGGCCGGGGCCAACGTCCTGACTTTC
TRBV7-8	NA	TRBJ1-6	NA	CASSSRARNSPLHF	TGTGCCAGCAGCTCCAGGGCTCGGAATTCACCCCTCCACTTT
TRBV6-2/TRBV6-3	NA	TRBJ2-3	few	CASSYRLPDTQYF	TGTGCCAGCAGTTACAGGCTTCCAGATACGCAGTATTTT
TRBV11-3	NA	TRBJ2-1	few	CASSKDRLSYNEQFF	TGTGCCAGCAGCAAAGACCGCCTATCCTACAATGAGCAGTTCTTC
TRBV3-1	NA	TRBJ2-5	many	CASGNSLQETQYF	TGTGCCAGCGGTAACAGTTTACAAGAGACCCAGTACTTC
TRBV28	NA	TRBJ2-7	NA	CASTLRQEIYEQYF	TGTGCCAGCACCCTCAGACAGGAGATCTACGAGCAGTACTTC
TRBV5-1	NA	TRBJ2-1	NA	CASSLDGGTYNEQFF	TGCGCCAGCAGCTTGGATGGGGGGACTTACAATGAGCAGTTCTTC
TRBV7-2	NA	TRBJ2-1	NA	CASSPQFGTQYNEQFF	TGTGCCAGCAGCCCCCAGTTCGGGACACAATACAATGAGCAGTTCTTC
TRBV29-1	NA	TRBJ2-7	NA	CSAEGGGPYEQYF	TGCAGCGCGGAGGGAGGGGGCCCCTACGAGCAGTACTTC
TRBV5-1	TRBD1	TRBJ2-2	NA	CASSFWDRGAGELFF	TGCGCCAGCAGCTTCTGGGACAGGGGGGCCGGGGAGCTGTTTTTT
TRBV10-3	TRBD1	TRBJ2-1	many	CATEMGQGGSNEQFF	TGTGCCACAGAAATGGGACAGGGTGGATCCAATGAGCAGTTCTTC
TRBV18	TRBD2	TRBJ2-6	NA	CASSPGLAGSSGANVLTF	TGTGCCAGCTCACCCGGACTAGCGGGCAGCTCTGGGGCCAACGTCCTGACTTTC
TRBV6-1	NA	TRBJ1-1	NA	CASSERKTEAFF	TGTGCCAGCAGTGAACGGAAAACTGAAGCTTTCTTT
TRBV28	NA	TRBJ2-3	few	CASSSPTGAAGTDTQYF	TGTGCCAGCAGTTCCCCTACAGGAGCGGCTGGCACAGATACGCAGTATTTT
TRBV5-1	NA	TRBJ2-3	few	CASSVAPNTDTQYF	TGCGCCAGCAGCGTAGCGCCGAACACAGATACGCAGTATTTT
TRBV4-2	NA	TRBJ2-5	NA	CASSQGQRADQETQYF	TGTGCCAGCAGCCAAGGCCAACGCGCAGATCAAGAGACCCAGTACTTC
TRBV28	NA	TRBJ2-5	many	CASSLIGQETQYF	TGTGCCAGCAGTTTAATTGGCCAAGAGACCCAGTACTTC
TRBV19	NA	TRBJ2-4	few	CASSIGGEAKNIQYF	TGTGCCAGTAGTATAGGAGGGGAAGCCAAAAACATTCAGTACTTC
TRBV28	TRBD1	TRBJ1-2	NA	CASSRGGAGYGYTF	TGTGCCAGCAGTAGAGGGGGCGCGGGCTATGGCTACACCTTC
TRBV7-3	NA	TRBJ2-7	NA	CASSLDGGPYEQYF	TGTGCCAGCAGCTTAGACGGGGGCCCCTACGAGCAGTACTTC
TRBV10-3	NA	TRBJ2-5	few	CAISEPDRDQETQYF	TGTGCCATCAGTGAACCGGACAGAGACCAAGAGACCCAGTACTTC